This TCR beta chain was identified in a study of blood T cell repertoires in COVID-19 (dated by TCRdb to 2019 to 2021). Concerning the study at large: The collaborator samples originated in the United States, Italy and Spain and spanned the acute and convalescent phases of COVID-19. The material from the prospective study consisted of cDNA or gDNA derived from T cells, B-cell-depleted T cells, or PBMCs. The dataset comprised deeply sampled blood TCRbeta repertoires from subjects exposed to, actively infected with, or recovered from COVID-19. The repertoires were released in a freely available public database intended as a resource for research on the immune response to SARS-CoV-2. Samples were obtained from the ongoing ImmuneRACE study (first 160 participants) and from approximately 1,200 subjects provided by 6 global collaborators. Nearly every sample came with metadata listing a de-identified subject ID, COVID-19 status, age in years and sex. Where available, HLA class I and class II types were taken from metadata supplied by the sample provider and were not determined by assay-based typing. Results the study describes overall, beyond this receptor: How much clinical and demographic metadata was included differed by source and by participant, and the metadata was provided uncurated.

As regards this clone: Its antigen target is currently unknown. Base-call qualities are not available, and no considerably larger clone is one nucleotide away.

The collaborating institutions used their own protocols to collect whole blood in K2EDTA tubes. For TCRbeta analysis, collaborators shipped samples as frozen whole blood, isolated PBMCs, or DNA extracted from either of those sample types. The immunoSEQ Assay, a bias-controlled multiplex PCR, was used to amplify TCRbeta CDR3 regions from genomic DNA. Turning to the authors' computational methods: The number of nucleated cells in each sample was estimated from the amplification of reference gene primers within the assay. To quantify the absolute abundance of each unique TCRbeta CDR3 rearrangement, sequence reads were collapsed and filtered. For each sample, productive Simpson clonality was calculated by taking the square root of Simpson's diversity index across productive rearrangements. The table was pulled from immuneACCESS by TCRdb, which kept in-frame rearrangements only. Such tables lose some clones; where checked, under half of the loss comes from unresolved V genes, and the rest has no known cause. V and J calls and clone size are those listed in that table; D and trimming were worked out from the DNA. Present in this sample are 200,000 to 300,000 clones, 82% of which were seen just once. Around 11% of the sample lies in the top ten.

Including the terminal cysteine and phenylalanine, the CDR3 comprises 13 residues. The kept DNA is CDR3 alone, 39 bases in frame from the first base. The germline V gene (reference sequence) gives CDR1 as SGHNT and CDR2 as YYREEE. Trimming leaves V shorter by 3 bases and J shorter by 10 bases, with the junction holding 4 bases beyond the gene matches. The clonotype originates from a woman aged 60-70 years with active or convalescent COVID-19. Recombination connected TRBV5-4 to TRBJ1-6; 7 central bases correspond to TRBD1. Sequenced input: peripheral blood. The DNA sequence is as follows: TGTGCCAGCAGCTCGCCGGGACAGTCACCCCTCCACTTT. It translates as CASSSPGQSPLHF.